This record looks at one T cell receptor beta chain sequence and its context. The method was immunoSEQ multiplex PCR; TCRdb's version includes in-frame clones alone and lacks a portion of them. Of more than 120,000 clones in the sample, about 91% are singletons; the top ten hold 3.2%. These data originate in a study of control samples from healthy donors and cancer patients. The germline V and J ends were trimmed by 4 bases and 2 bases, with 13 bases remaining between them. The CDR3 covers 14 residues. Germline V lookup: CDR1 SGHRS, CDR2 YFSETQ. The sequencing input was blood. The source of this sequence is a man aged 25-40 years in good health. The rearrangement uses TRBV5-1 and TRBJ2-7; weak D call: TRBD2 (5 bases). This chain's CDR3 is CASSPGAGTYEQYF. CDR3 DNA: TGCGCCAGCAGCCCCGGTGCGGGTACCTACGAGCAGTACTTC.